Included here is one T cell receptor (beta chain) sequence, with context. The data are from a study of blood T cell repertoires in COVID-19. Study as a whole: PBMCs, B-cell-depleted T cells, or T cells were the source of the cDNA or gDNA that made up the material.

Participants were placed into cohorts based on the clinical history they reported. The CDR3 has 13 amino acids. Trimming shortened V by 4 bases and J by 11 bases, and 17 bases separated the two germline ends. CDR1 and CDR2 from the germline V gene are SGHTA and FQGNSA. Using immunoSEQ multiplex PCR, the repertoire was profiled, and TCRdb retains in-frame clones only, with some absent. The top ten clones hold around 0.91% of a sample with approximately 360,000 clones, 88% of them seen once. The V gene is TRBV7-2, the J gene TRBJ1-1; maybe TRBD1 (6 bases). The sample consisted of PBMCs or T cells enriched from blood (not recorded which). The source of this sequence is a woman in her 30s with acute COVID-19. The CDR3 protein is CASSSNRELGAFF. The DNA of the CDR3 is TGTGCCAGCAGCTCGAACAGGGAACTGGGTGCTTTCTTT.